One and the same sample provided the 29 T cell receptor beta chains below, sequenced in a study of blood T cell repertoires in COVID-19. TCRdb's copy holds only in-frame clones and misses some; the assay was immunoSEQ multiplex PCR. The data contain around 300,000 clones, nearly 90% of them seen just once; the ten biggest clones take up almost 9.5%. The sample was peripheral blood. These TCRs come from a man aged 18 to 29 with active or convalescent COVID-19.

DNA for the CDR3: TGTGCCAGCACCCAACGGGGACAGGGAATTCCCTACGAGCAGTACTTC. Translated: CASTQRGQGIPYEQYF. This chain connects TRBV7-9 to TRBJ2-7; 9 nucleotides match TRBD1. The trim removed 7 bases at V and 2 bases at J, leaving 12 bases unmatched. The germline V gene has CDR1 SEHNR and CDR2 FQNEAQ (reference sequence). This CDR3 has 16 amino acids.

The chain recombines TRBV20-1 with TRBJ2-7; TRBD2 matches 9 bases. The CDR3 is made up of 14 amino acids. CDR1 and CDR2 from the germline V gene are DFQATT and SNEGSKA (reference sequence). Trimming cost V 5 bases and J 3 bases; bases outside gene matches: 8. Here the CDR3 DNA reads TGCAGTGCTGGTGGCGGGGGGGACTTCTACGAGCAGTACTTC. This sequence encodes CSAGGGGDFYEQYF.

J is TRBJ2-7 and V is TRBV11-2, with TRBD2 matching over 7 bases. Trimming cost V 6 bases and J 3 bases; bases outside gene matches: 11. This CDR3 contains 15 residues. Germline V gene data show CDR1 as SGHAT and CDR2 as FQNNGV. CDR3 protein: CASRGGGPENYEQYF. DNA of the CDR3: TGTGCCAGCAGGGGGGGAGGGCCGGAGAACTACGAGCAGTACTTC.

The chain is built from TRBV6-1 and TRBJ1-4; 8 bases match TRBD1. V dropped 0 bases and J dropped 6; count of bases not matched to a gene: 6. Germline lookup yields CDR1 MNHNS and CDR2 SASEGT. CDR3 length: 16 residues. CDR3 DNA: TGTGCCAGCAGTGAAGCGCTAGGACAGGGAGATGAAAAACTGTTTTTT. Translation: CASSEALGQGDEKLFF.

The genes are TRBV7-2 and TRBJ2-3, with TRBD1 matching over 7 bases. Germline loops: CDR1 SGHTA, CDR2 FQGNSA. This CDR3 region has 13 residues. J gave up 4 bases and V 2 bases, and 0 bases lay outside the gene matches. CDR3 sequence reads: CASSLTGADTQYF. Here the CDR3 DNA reads TGTGCCAGCAGCTTAACAGGGGCAGATACGCAGTATTTT.

V usage is TRBV4-1 and J usage is TRBJ2-1, with 8 bases fitting TRBD2. The J segment lost 2 bases and the V segment lost 0 bases, leaving 3 bases of the junction unmatched. The germline gives CDR1 MGHRA, CDR2 YSYEKL. The CDR3 spans 16 residues. The CDR3 DNA sequence: TGCGCCAGCAGCCAAGAGTACGGGGGGGCCTACAATGAGCAGTTCTTC. Its translation: CASSQEYGGAYNEQFF.

The chain carries TRBV6-5 and TRBJ1-2, with D perhaps matching TRBD1 (5 bases). Germline CDR1 is MNHEY and CDR2 is SVGAGI. V gave up 0 bases and J gave up 4 bases, with 15 bases separating them. CDR3 length equals 16 residues. CDR3 in DNA: TGTGCCAGCAGTTACTCGGGGCAGCCTTCCTTCTATGGCTACACCTTC. This sequence encodes CASSYSGQPSFYGYTF.

The chain is built from TRBV11-1 and TRBJ2-7; possibly TRBD2 for D (5 bases). Trimming shortened V by 3 bases and J by 2 bases, and 8 bases separated the two germline ends. Germline-derived CDR1 and CDR2 are SGHAT and FQDESV (reference sequence). There are 13 residues in the CDR3. As DNA, the CDR3 is TGTGCCAGCAGCTTTTACGGGGCCTACGAGCAGTACTTC. Amino acid sequence: CASSFYGAYEQYF. The complete variable domain, with remaining parts taken from reference TRBV11-1 and TRBJ2-7, reads EAEVAQSPRYKITEKSQAVAFWCDPISGHATLYWYRQILGQGPELLVQFQDESVVDDSQLPKDRFSAERLKGVDSTLKIQPAELGDSAMYLCASSFYGAYEQYFGPGTRLTVT.

The rearrangement uses TRBV9 and TRBJ1-5; 7 nucleotides align to TRBD1. CDR3 length: 14 amino acids. CDR1 is SGDLS, CDR2 YYNGEE, per germline. V lost 3 bases to trimming and J lost 1 base; unmatched junction nucleotides: 1. The CDR3 bases are TGTGCCAGCAGCGAGGGACAGAGCAATCAGCCCCAGCATTTT. Amino acid sequence: CASSEGQSNQPQHF.

The gene calls are TRBV7-5 and TRBJ1-4; the table calls TRBD1, which could not be checked here. TRBV7-5 is a known pseudogene. This CDR3 region has 12 residues. The CDR3 spells CARGQLNEKLFF. DNA of the CDR3: TGTGCCAGAGGGCAGCTTAATGAAAAACTGTTTTTT.

The chain has TRBV19 and TRBJ2-3, with 8 bases aligning to TRBD1. The germline V gene has CDR1 LNHDA and CDR2 SQIVND (reference sequence). V gave up 3 bases and J gave up 0 bases; unmatched junction bases: 5. The CDR3 length is 16 residues. The CDR3 nucleotides read TGTGCCAGTAGTATCCGGACAGGGTTTAGCACAGATACGCAGTATTTT. It yields the protein CASSIRTGFSTDTQYF.

The chain is built from TRBV6-2 or TRBV6-3 and TRBJ2-7, with a weak D call TRBD2 (5 bases). CDR3 length equals 15 residues. Trimming took 4 bases from V and 0 from J, leaving 13 bases between them. Per germline, CDR1 MNHEY and CDR2 SVGEGT. The CDR3 sequence: CASSSSGLGSYEQYF. The CDR3 DNA is TGTGCCAGCAGTTCCTCAGGACTTGGCTCCTACGAGCAGTACTTC.

This chain connects TRBV11-2 to TRBJ2-1; D remains unclear. V dropped 3 bases and J dropped 9 bases, with 6 bases sitting between them. Germline V CDR1 and CDR2: SGHAT, FQNNGV. This CDR3 is built from 11 residues. CDR3 nucleotides: TGTGCCAGCAGCTTCTCCAGTGAGCAGTTCTTC. Residues: CASSFSSEQFF. Together with reference TRBV11-2 and TRBJ2-1, the CDR3 gives the full variable domain: EAGVAQSPRYKIIEKRQSVAFWCNPISGHATLYWYQQILGQGPKLLIQFQNNGVVDDSQLPKDRFSAERLKGVDSTLKIQPAKLEDSAVYLCASSFSSEQFFGPGTRLTVL.

There are a few counts of this clone. The chain has TRBV4-3 and TRBJ2-5; the D gene is possibly TRBD2 (6 bases). V was clipped by 0 bases and J by 5 bases, with 16 bases between them. This CDR3 has 16 residues. CDR1 and CDR2 (germline): LGHNA, YSLEER. The CDR3 loop reads CASSQDQGGRGETQYF. CDR3 sequence (DNA): TGCGCCAGCAGCCAAGATCAAGGAGGGAGAGGGGAGACCCAGTACTTC.

V and J are TRBV11-2 and TRBJ2-3; possible D gene TRBD2, 5 bases. The V gene lost 10 bases and the J gene lost 0 bases, with 8 bases spanning the gap. Germline V gene data show CDR1 as SGHAT and CDR2 as FQNNGV. The CDR3 has 12 residues. The CDR3 here is CATEGSTDTQYF. The CDR3 DNA reads TGTGCCACAGAGGGTAGCACAGATACGCAGTATTTT.

The chain employs TRBV9 and TRBJ2-3, with 10 bases matching TRBD2. The J segment lost 4 bases and the V segment lost 5 bases, leaving 7 bases of the junction unmatched. Germline CDR1 is SGDLS and CDR2 is YYNGEE. The CDR3 has 15 amino acids. CDR3 in amino acids: CASSATSGAADTQYF. In DNA, the CDR3 is TGTGCCAGCAGTGCTACTAGCGGGGCAGCAGATACGCAGTATTTT.

This clone was picked up one time. This chain joins TRBV9 and TRBJ1-3; a possible D gene is TRBD1 (6 bases). The CDR3 length is 17 residues. CDR1 is SGDLS, CDR2 YYNGEE, per germline. Trimming took off 1 base at V and 4 bases at J, with 18 bases between the two ends. CDR3 sequence: CASSVTSVEQGGNTIYF. DNA of the CDR3: TGTGCCAGCAGCGTAACATCCGTGGAACAGGGAGGAAACACCATATATTTT.

The chain has TRBV6-6 and TRBJ1-2; TRBD1 is a possible D gene (5 bases). CDR3 length: 18 residues. V gave up 5 bases and J gave up 11 bases, with 33 bases separating them. The germline V gene encodes CDR1 MNHNY and CDR2 SVGAGI (reference sequence). The CDR3 is CASSRLQGLGEMGGGYTF. The CDR3 nucleotides read TGTGCCAGCAGTCGACTCCAGGGTCTCGGCGAGATGGGGGGAGGTTACACCTTC.

The chain employs TRBV15 and TRBJ1-4; TRBD1 matches at 11 bases. CDR1 LNHNV and CDR2 YYDKDF come from the germline V gene (reference sequence). Trimming at V came to 1 base and at J to 6 bases, leaving 7 bases not matched to a gene. CDR3 length: 17 residues. The CDR3 DNA follows: TGTGCCACCAGCAGAGCCCGGGACAGGGGGTTGGATGAAAAACTGTTTTTT. It specifies CATSRARDRGLDEKLFF.

The chain has TRBV5-1 and TRBJ2-7; 8 positions match TRBD1. This CDR3 has 13 amino acids. After removal of 7 bases from V and 2 bases from J, the junction contained 5 bases not matched to a gene. Germline assignment: CDR1 SGHRS and CDR2 YFSETQ. The CDR3 here is CASGGQEPYEQYF. The DNA of the CDR3 is TGCGCCAGCGGGGGACAGGAACCCTACGAGCAGTACTTC. Full variable domain (remainder filled in from reference TRBV5-1 and TRBJ2-7): KAGVTQTPRYLIKTRGQQVTLSCSPISGHRSVSWYQQTPGQGLQFLFEYFSETQRNKGNFPGRFSGRQFSNSRSEMNVSTLELGDSALYLCASGGQEPYEQYFGPGTRLTVT.

This clone appeared a single time. The gene calls are TRBV7-2 and TRBJ2-7; the match to TRBD2 covers 12 bases. V was clipped by 4 bases and J by 3 bases; unmatched bases: 1. The CDR3 is 14 amino acids. CDR1 SGHTA and CDR2 FQGNSA come from the germline V gene. The DNA of the CDR3 is TGTGCCAGCAGCTCGGGACTAGCGGGCTACGAGCAGTACTTC. Amino acids: CASSSGLAGYEQYF. The whole variable domain, filled in from reference TRBV7-2 and TRBJ2-7, reads GAGVSQSPSNKVTEKGKDVELRCDPISGHTALYWYRQSLGQGLEFLIYFQGNSAPDKSGLPSDRFSAERTGGSVSTLTIQRTQQEDSAVYLCASSSGLAGYEQYFGPGTRLTVT.

This rearrangement joins TRBV27 to TRBJ1-2; 8 bases fit TRBD1. CDR3 length: 13 amino acids. The germline V gene encodes CDR1 MNHEY and CDR2 SMNVEV (reference sequence). V lost 5 bases and J lost 5; bases outside the gene matches: 4. The CDR3 coding sequence is TGTGCCAGCAGTCACGGACAGGGTTATGGCTACACCTTC. This translates into CASSHGQGYGYTF.

The chain couples TRBV13 to TRBJ1-4; TRBD1 agrees at 12 bases. The CDR3 runs 19 residues. V lost 2 bases, J lost 2 bases, and 9 bases stayed unmatched. Germline V gene lookup returns CDR1 PRHDT and CDR2 FYEKMQ (reference sequence). The CDR3 sequence: CASSLNPGQGAATNEKLFF. The CDR3 DNA is TGTGCCAGCAGCTTAAACCCGGGACAGGGGGCAGCTACTAATGAAAAACTGTTTTTT.

The gene calls are TRBV7-2 and TRBJ2-5; 7 positions match TRBD1. V lost 2 bases to trimming and J lost 5 bases; unmatched junction nucleotides: 8. Germline CDR1 SGHTA, CDR2 FQGNSA. There are 15 residues in the CDR3. The CDR3 DNA reads TGTGCCAGCAGCTTATCGTCAGGGGGTGTGGAGACCCAGTACTTC. This translates into CASSLSSGGVETQYF.

The CDR3 nucleotides are TGTGCCAGCAGCTACAGTAGCGGGGAGGAGACCCAGTACTTC. Protein sequence: CASSYSSGEETQYF. This chain joins TRBV7-2 and TRBJ2-5, with TRBD2 matching 8 bases. Germline V gives CDR1 SGHTA, CDR2 FQGNSA. CDR3 length: 14 residues. The V and J ends lost 4 bases and 5 bases, in that order; junction bases with no gene match: 6.

Remarks on this clone: Because the CDR3's place on the DNA is in doubt, the DNA is left out and the CDR3 is given as listed by TCRdb. The chain combines TRBV19 with TRBJ1-1. Germline V gives CDR1 LNHDA, CDR2 SQIVND (reference sequence). The CDR3 numbers 12 amino acids, ends counted. This chain's CDR3 is CASSSGNTEAFF.

V and J are TRBV9 and TRBJ2-3; TRBD1 matches at 9 bases. The V and J ends lost 3 bases and 3 bases, in that order; junction bases with no gene match: 11. The CDR3 sequence is 17 residues long. Germline V gene sequence: CDR1 SGDLS, CDR2 YYNGEE. The CDR3 region is CASSGRGTGKWTDTQYF. As DNA, the CDR3 is TGTGCCAGCAGCGGCCGAGGGACAGGGAAGTGGACAGATACGCAGTATTTT.

The rearrangement joins TRBV4-1 to TRBJ1-5, with D perhaps TRBD1 (5 bases). With 0 bases removed from V and 3 bases from J, the gap between germline ends came to 12 bases. Germline V lookup: CDR1 MGHRA, CDR2 YSYEKL. The CDR3 covers 16 residues. The DNA for the CDR3 is TGCGCCAGCAGCCAAGACCGGGGGATCCTCAATCAGCCCCAGCATTTT. Amino acid sequence: CASSQDRGILNQPQHF.

The CDR3 spells CASTWSSYNEQFF. CDR3 sequence (DNA): TGTGCCAGCACTTGGAGCTCCTACAATGAGCAGTTCTTC. This rearrangement joins TRBV13 to TRBJ2-1, with D hard to call. With 7 bases removed from V and 0 bases from J, the gap between germline ends came to 7 bases. This CDR3 has 13 residues. In germline, CDR1 is PRHDT, CDR2 FYEKMQ (reference sequence).